What follows are 15 T cell receptor beta chains derived from one specimen sequenced in a study of CXCR4 blockade with PD-1 therapy in pancreatic cancer. Here immunoSEQ multiplex PCR was the method, and the copy in TCRdb shows in-frame clones only, minus some. The sample includes approximately 5,200 clones, almost 50% of them seen just once. Sequenced sample: tumor tissue. These receptors all come from a human donor with pancreatic ductal adenocarcinoma.

The CDR3 region has the DNA TGTGCCAGCAATTTTCTAGCGGGGGCGAACACCGGGGAGCTGTTTTTT. Protein product: CASNFLAGANTGELFF. The chain has TRBV6-4 and TRBJ2-2; 10 positions agree with TRBD2. The germline V gene encodes CDR1 MRHNA and CDR2 SNTAGT. The CDR3 has 16 amino acids. With V trimmed by 7 bases and J by 0 bases, 5 bases remained unmatched.

The V and J genes are TRBV19 and TRBJ2-1, with 7 bases fitting TRBD1. There are 14 residues in the CDR3. Germline assignment: CDR1 LNHDA and CDR2 SQIVND (reference sequence). The V and J ends lost 10 bases and 0 bases, in that order; junction bases with no gene match: 6. CDR3 nucleotides: TGTGCCACTACGACAGGGCGCTCCTACAATGAGCAGTTCTTC. Translated, it gives CATTTGRSYNEQFF.

This clone was seen more than once but under ten times. The chain recombines TRBV7-4 with TRBJ2-5, with 15 positions matching TRBD2. Unmatched junction bases numbered 12, after V lost 9 bases and J lost 4 bases. The CDR3 is 17 residues long. Germline-derived CDR1 and CDR2 are SGHVT and SQSDAQ. The CDR3 DNA reads as TGTGCCAGTAGCCCAGGGACTAGCGGGAGGTGGGGAGAGACCCAGTACTTC. Encoded protein: CASSPGTSGRWGETQYF.

This chain links TRBV19 with TRBJ2-2; tentative D call: TRBD1 (5 bases). Germline V lookup: CDR1 LNHDA, CDR2 SQIVND (reference sequence). The germline V and J ends were trimmed by 5 bases and 5 bases, with 15 bases remaining between them. The CDR3 runs 15 residues. CDR3 residues: CASSVPPQGTGELFF. CDR3 DNA sequence: TGTGCCAGTAGTGTCCCCCCCCAGGGAACCGGGGAGCTGTTTTTT.

The V gene is TRBV18, the J gene TRBJ1-2; TRBD1 matches 7 bases. In germline, CDR1 is KGHSH, CDR2 LQKENI. The CDR3 has 15 residues. Germline trimming cut 4 bases from V and 1 base from J; bases unmatched to any gene: 6. The CDR3 sequence is CASSLGQAINYGYTF. Here the CDR3 DNA reads TGTGCCAGCTCACTTGGACAGGCTATTAACTATGGCTACACCTTC.

The chain links TRBV30 to TRBJ1-6; D is unresolved. Trimming cost V 7 bases and J 6 bases, with 13 bases left between them. Germline values: CDR1 GTSNPN, CDR2 SVGIG (reference sequence). The CDR3 is made up of 13 amino acids. CDR3 amino acids: CASTPISNSPLHF. The CDR3 DNA reads TGTGCCTCAACTCCAATAAGTAATTCACCCCTCCACTTT.

Sample share makes this clone large. V and J are TRBV6-8 and TRBJ1-6; 9 bases map to TRBD1. CDR1 MNHGY and CDR2 SAAAGT come from the germline V gene. V lost 3 bases and J lost 8; bases outside the gene matches: 14. The CDR3 length is 18 residues. CDR3 in DNA: TGTGCCAGCAGTTATAAGAGGGTCGGGGACAGGGTGGATTCACCCCTCCACTTT. This sequence encodes CASSYKRVGDRVDSPLHF.

This clone was counted between two and nine times. CDR3 amino acids: CAISESTRGNTIYF. CDR3 bases: TGTGCCATCAGTGAGTCGACCCGGGGAAACACCATATATTTT. This chain joins TRBV10-3 and TRBJ1-3; D not certain. The CDR3 spans 14 residues. V lost 0 bases and J lost 4, with 7 bases in between. Per germline, CDR1 ENHRY and CDR2 SYGVKD.

By sample share, this clone is medium-sized. The chain uses TRBV6-8 and TRBJ1-5, with D maybe TRBD1 (6 bases). The germline CDR1 and CDR2 sequences are MNHGY and SAAAGT. Trimming removed 6 bases from V and 6 bases from J, with 12 bases in between. This CDR3 is built from 13 residues. This CDR3 reads CASSQGTRQPQHF. CDR3 DNA sequence: TGTGCCAGCAGCCAGGGGACTCGTCAGCCCCAGCATTTT.

The J gene is TRBJ2-3, the V gene TRBV10-2, with D unresolved. Trimming took 2 bases from V and 7 from J, leaving 7 bases between them. The CDR3 covers 12 residues. Germline V gene lookup returns CDR1 WSHSY and CDR2 SAAADI. This chain's CDR3 is CASSEMGNTQYF. The CDR3 DNA follows: TGCGCCAGCAGTGAGATGGGGAATACGCAGTATTTT.

This clone turned up a few times. CDR3 coding DNA: TGCAGCGTTGAAATCGCAGACTACGAGCAGTACTTC. This encodes CSVEIADYEQYF. The chain has TRBV29-1 and TRBJ2-7; no firm D call. This CDR3 comprises 12 residues. Per germline, CDR1 SQVTM and CDR2 ANQGSEA. Trimming cost V 2 bases and J 3 bases, with 8 bases left between them.

By sample share, this clone is medium-sized. The chain recombines TRBV6-8 with TRBJ1-1; possible D gene TRBD1, 6 bases. Germline values: CDR1 MNHGY, CDR2 SAAAGT. The V and J ends lost 2 bases and 1 base respectively, with 8 bases between them. The CDR3 spans 14 residues. This chain's CDR3 is CASSYGRGNTEAFF. CDR3 bases: TGTGCCAGCAGTTACGGCAGGGGGAACACTGAAGCTTTCTTT.

In this sample, this clone turned up a few times. The chain recombines TRBV11-3 with TRBJ2-1; TRBD2 matches 15 bases. CDR1 SGHNT and CDR2 YENEEA come from the germline V gene. Losses at the gene ends were 3 bases for V and 7 bases for J; bases not matched to a gene: 7. The CDR3 runs 17 residues. The CDR3 DNA reads as TGTGCCAGCAGCTTGTATGGGACTAGCGGGAGGAGGAATGAGCAGTTCTTC. This sequence encodes CASSLYGTSGRRNEQFF.

This clone was seen only a few times. This rearrangement joins TRBV4-1 to TRBJ2-1, with 9 bases identical to TRBD1. The V gene end was trimmed by 0 bases and the J gene end by 2 bases; junction bases not matched to a gene: 11. Germline loops: CDR1 MGHRA, CDR2 YSYEKL. This CDR3 has 19 amino acids. CDR3 in amino acids: CASSQEGNGQGTTYNEQFF. The CDR3 DNA follows: TGCGCCAGCAGCCAAGAAGGGAACGGACAGGGGACAACCTACAATGAGCAGTTCTTC.

The V and J genes are TRBV18 and TRBJ1-1; D gene ambiguous. This CDR3 comprises 12 residues. Germline CDR1 is KGHSH and CDR2 is LQKENI. Deletions cut 2 bases from V and 2 bases from J, with 3 bases between. For the CDR3, the DNA is TGTGCCAGCTCACCAGAAAACACTGAAGCTTTCTTT. This codes for CASSPENTEAFF.